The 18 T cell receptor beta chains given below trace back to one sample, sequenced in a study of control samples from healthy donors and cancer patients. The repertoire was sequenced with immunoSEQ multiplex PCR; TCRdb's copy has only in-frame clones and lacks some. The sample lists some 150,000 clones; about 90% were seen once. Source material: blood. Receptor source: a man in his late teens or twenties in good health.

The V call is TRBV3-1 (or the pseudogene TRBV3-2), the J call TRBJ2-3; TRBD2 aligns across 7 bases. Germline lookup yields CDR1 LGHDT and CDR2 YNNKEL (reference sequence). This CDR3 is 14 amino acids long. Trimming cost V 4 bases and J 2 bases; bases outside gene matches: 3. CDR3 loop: CASSPTSPTDTQYF. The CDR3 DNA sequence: TGTGCCAGCAGCCCGACTAGCCCCACAGATACGCAGTATTTT.

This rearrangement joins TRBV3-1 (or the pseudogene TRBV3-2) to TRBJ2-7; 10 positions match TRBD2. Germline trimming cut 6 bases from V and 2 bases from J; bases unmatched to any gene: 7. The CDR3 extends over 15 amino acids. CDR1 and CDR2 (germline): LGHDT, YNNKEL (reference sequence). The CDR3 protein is CASRATSGVAYEQYF. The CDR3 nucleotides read TGTGCCAGCAGGGCAACTAGCGGGGTCGCCTACGAGCAGTACTTC.

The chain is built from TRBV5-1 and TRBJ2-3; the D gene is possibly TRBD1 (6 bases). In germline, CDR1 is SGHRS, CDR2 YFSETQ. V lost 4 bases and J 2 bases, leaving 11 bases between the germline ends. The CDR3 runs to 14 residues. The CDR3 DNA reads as TGCGCCAGCAGCCCCGGACAGCCCACAGATACGCAGTATTTT. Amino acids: CASSPGQPTDTQYF.

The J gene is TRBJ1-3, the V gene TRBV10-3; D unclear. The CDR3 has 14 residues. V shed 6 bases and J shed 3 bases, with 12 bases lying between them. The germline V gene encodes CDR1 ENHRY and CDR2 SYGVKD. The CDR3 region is CAIRKDGGGNTIYF. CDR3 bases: TGTGCCATCAGGAAGGACGGAGGTGGAAACACCATATATTTT.

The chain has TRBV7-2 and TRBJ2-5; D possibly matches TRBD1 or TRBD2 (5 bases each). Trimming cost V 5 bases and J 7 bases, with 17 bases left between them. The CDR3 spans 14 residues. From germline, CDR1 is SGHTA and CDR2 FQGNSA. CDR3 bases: TGTGCCAGCAGCCCTGGGACCGCCTCGTTGACCCAGTACTTC. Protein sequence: CASSPGTASLTQYF.

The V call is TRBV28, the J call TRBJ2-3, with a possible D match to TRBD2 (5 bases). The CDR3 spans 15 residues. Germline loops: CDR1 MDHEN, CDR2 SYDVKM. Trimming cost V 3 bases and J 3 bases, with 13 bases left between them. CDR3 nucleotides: TGTGCCAGCAGTTTCCCGGGAAGGAATACAGATACGCAGTATTTT. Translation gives CASSFPGRNTDTQYF.

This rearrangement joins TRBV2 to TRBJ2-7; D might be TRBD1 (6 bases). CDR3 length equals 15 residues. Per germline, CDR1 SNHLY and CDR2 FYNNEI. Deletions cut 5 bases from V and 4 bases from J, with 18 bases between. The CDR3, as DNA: TGTGCCAGCAGTTCCACAGGGAGAAGGGATTACGAGCAGTACTTC. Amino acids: CASSSTGRRDYEQYF. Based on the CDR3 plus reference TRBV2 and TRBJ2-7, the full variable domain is EPEVTQTPSHQVTQMGQEVILRCVPISNHLYFYWYRQILGQKVEFLVSFYNNEISEKSEIFDDQFSVERPDGSNFTLKIRSTKLEDSAMYFCASSSTGRRDYEQYFGPGTRLTVT.

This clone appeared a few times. The CDR3 nucleotides read TGTGCCAGCAGCTTAGATGTACTAGCGGGGGGGCATGATGAGCAGTTCTTC. Its translation: CASSLDVLAGGHDEQFF. J is TRBJ2-1 and V is TRBV7-2; 13 nucleotides agree with TRBD2. V was clipped by 1 base and J by 8 bases; unmatched bases: 8. The germline CDR1 and CDR2 sequences are SGHTA and FQGNSA. The CDR3 covers 17 residues.

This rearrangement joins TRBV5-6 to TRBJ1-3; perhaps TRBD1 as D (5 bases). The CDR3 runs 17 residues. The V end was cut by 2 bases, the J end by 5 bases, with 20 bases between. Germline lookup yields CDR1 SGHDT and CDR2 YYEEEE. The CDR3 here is CASSFLRDRSDRNTIYF. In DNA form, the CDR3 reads TGTGCCAGCAGCTTCCTTCGGGACCGCTCAGACCGAAACACCATATATTTT.

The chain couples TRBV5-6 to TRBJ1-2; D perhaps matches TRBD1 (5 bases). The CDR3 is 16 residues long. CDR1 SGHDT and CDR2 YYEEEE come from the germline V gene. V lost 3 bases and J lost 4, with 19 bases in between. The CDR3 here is CASSWRQGGIAYGYTF. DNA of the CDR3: TGTGCCAGCAGCTGGCGCCAGGGAGGTATTGCCTATGGCTACACCTTC.

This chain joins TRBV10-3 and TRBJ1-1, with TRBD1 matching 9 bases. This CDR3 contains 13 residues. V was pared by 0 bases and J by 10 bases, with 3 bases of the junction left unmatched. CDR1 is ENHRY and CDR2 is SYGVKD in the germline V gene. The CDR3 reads CAISESGQGTAFF. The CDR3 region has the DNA TGTGCCATCAGTGAGTCGGGACAGGGAACAGCTTTCTTT.

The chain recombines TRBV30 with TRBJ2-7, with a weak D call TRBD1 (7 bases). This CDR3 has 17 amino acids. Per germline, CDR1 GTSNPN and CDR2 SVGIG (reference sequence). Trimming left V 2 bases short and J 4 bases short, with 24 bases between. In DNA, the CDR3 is TGTGCCTGGAGTCGGACGGGATTCTCAGGGGGGAAGTACGAGCAGTACTTC. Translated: CAWSRTGFSGGKYEQYF.

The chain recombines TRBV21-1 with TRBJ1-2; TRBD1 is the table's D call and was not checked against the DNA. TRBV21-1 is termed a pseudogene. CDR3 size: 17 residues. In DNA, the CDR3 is TGTGCCAGGAGCTTCCTTGGGAGCCGGGACAGGGTCCATGGCTACACCTTC. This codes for CARSFLGSRDRVHGYTF.

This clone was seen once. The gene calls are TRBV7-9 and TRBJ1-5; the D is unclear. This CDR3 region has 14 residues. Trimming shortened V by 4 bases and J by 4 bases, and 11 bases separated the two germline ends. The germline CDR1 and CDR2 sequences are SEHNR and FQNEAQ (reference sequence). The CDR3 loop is CASSSAEVNQPQHF. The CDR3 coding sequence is TGTGCCAGCAGCTCGGCAGAGGTTAATCAGCCCCAGCATTTT.

This chain's CDR3 is CASSHKTGLGGEQYF. CDR3 in DNA: TGCGCCAGCAGCCACAAGACAGGGTTGGGAGGCGAGCAGTACTTC. The chain combines TRBV4-1 with TRBJ2-7; D possibly corresponds to TRBD1 (7 bases). The germline V gene has CDR1 MGHRA and CDR2 YSYEKL. This CDR3 has 15 amino acids. Between the trimmed V and J ends, which lost 3 bases and 6 bases, there was a span of 18 bases.

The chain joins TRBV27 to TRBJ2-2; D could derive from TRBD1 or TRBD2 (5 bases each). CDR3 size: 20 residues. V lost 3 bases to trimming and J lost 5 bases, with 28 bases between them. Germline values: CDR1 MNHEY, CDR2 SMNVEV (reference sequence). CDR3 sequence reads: CASSLVLVVGGWPNTGELFF. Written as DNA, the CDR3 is TGTGCCAGCAGTTTGGTTTTAGTTGTTGGGGGATGGCCCAATACCGGGGAGCTGTTTTTT.

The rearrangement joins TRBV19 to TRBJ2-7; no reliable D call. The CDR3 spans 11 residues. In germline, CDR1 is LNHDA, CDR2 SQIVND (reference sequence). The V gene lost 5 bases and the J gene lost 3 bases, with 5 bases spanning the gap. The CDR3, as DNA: TGTGCCAGTAGTCTGGGCTACGAGCAGTACTTC. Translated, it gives CASSLGYEQYF.

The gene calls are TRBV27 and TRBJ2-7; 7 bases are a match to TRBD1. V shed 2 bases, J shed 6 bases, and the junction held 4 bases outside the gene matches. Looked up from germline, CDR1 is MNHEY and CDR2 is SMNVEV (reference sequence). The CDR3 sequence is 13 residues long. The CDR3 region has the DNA TGTGCCAGCAGTTTACCGGGACAGTTCGAGCAGTACTTC. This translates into CASSLPGQFEQYF.